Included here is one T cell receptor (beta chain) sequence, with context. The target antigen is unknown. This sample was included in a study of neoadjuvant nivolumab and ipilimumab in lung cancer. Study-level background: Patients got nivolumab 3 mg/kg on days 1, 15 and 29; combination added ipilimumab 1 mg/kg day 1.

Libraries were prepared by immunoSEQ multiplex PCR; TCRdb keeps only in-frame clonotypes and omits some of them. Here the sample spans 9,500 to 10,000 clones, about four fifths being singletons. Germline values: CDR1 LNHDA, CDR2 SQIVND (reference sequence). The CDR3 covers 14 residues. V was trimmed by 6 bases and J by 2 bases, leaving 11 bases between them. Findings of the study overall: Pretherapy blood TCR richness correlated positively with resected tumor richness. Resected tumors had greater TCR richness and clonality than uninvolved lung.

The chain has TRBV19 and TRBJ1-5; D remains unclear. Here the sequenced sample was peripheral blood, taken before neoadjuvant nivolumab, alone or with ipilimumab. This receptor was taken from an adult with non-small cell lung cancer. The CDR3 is CASRAEIGNQPQHF. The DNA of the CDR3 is TGTGCCAGTAGAGCGGAGATCGGCAATCAGCCCCAGCATTTT.